This T cell receptor (beta chain) emerged from a study of T cell changes during pregnancy in multiple sclerosis. Generated by immunoSEQ multiplex PCR, the TCRdb table keeps only in-frame clones and is missing some. The sample shows 65,000 to 85,000 clones, roughly nine tenths of them seen only once. Trimming removed 5 bases from V and 5 bases from J, with 18 bases in between. From germline, CDR1 is WNHNN and CDR2 SYGVQD (reference sequence). The CDR3 runs 15 residues. Sample: peripheral blood, taken in the second trimester of pregnancy. V gene TRBV10-1 combines with J gene TRBJ1-1, with D possibly being TRBD1 (6 bases). The origin of this receptor is a female donor with multiple sclerosis, enrolled in a pregnancy study. Here the CDR3 DNA reads TGCGCCAGCAGTTCCCTCGCCGGGGGGCAAACTGAAGCTTTCTTT. Translation: CASSSLAGGQTEAFF.